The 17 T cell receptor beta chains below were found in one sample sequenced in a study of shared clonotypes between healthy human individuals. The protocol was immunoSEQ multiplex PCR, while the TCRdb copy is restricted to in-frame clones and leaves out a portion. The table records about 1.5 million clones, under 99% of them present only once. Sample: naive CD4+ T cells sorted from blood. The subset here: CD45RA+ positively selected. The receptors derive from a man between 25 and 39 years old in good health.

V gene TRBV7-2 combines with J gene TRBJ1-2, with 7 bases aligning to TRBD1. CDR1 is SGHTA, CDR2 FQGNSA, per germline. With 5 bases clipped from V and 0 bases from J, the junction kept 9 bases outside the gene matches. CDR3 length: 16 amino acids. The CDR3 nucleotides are TGTGCCAGCAGCATCGGACAGGTTGGAGCTAACTATGGCTACACCTTC. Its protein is CASSIGQVGANYGYTF.

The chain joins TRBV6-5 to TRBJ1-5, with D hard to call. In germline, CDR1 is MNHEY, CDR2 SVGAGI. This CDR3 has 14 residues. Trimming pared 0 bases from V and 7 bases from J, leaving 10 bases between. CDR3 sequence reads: CASSYSAGRQPQHF. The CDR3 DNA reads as TGTGCCAGCAGTTACTCGGCGGGGAGGCAGCCCCAGCATTTT.

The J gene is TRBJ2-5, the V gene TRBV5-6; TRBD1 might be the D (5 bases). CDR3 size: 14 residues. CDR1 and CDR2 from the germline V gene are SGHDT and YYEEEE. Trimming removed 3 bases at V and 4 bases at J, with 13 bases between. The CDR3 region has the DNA TGTGCCAGCAGCTCCGCAGGGAATCCAGAGACCCAGTACTTC. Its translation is CASSSAGNPETQYF.

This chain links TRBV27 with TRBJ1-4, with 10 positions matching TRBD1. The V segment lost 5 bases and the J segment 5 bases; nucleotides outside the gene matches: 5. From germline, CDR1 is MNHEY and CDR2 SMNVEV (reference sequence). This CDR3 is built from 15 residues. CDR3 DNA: TGTGCCAGCAGTCCGGGACAGGGGCAAAATGAAAAACTGTTTTTT. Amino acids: CASSPGQGQNEKLFF.

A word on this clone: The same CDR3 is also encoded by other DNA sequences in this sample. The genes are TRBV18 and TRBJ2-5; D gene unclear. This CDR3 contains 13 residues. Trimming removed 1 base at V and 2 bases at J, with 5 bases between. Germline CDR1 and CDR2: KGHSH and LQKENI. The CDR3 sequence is CASSPRQQETQYF. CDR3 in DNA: TGTGCCAGCTCACCACGGCAACAAGAGACCCAGTACTTC.

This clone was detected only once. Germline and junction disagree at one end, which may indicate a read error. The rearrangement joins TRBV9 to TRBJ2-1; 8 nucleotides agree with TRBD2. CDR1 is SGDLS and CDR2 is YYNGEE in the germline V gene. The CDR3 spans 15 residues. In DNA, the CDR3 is TGTGCCAGCAGCGTTAGCGGGACCTCCGACAATGAGCAGTTCTTC. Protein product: CASSVSGTSDNEQFF.

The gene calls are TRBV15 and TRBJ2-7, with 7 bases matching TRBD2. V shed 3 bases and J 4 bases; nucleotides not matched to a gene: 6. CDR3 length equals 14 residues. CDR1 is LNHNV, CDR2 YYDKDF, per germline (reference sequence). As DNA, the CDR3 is TGTGCCACCAGCAGGGGAGGGGATATGTACGAGCAGTACTTC. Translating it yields CATSRGGDMYEQYF.

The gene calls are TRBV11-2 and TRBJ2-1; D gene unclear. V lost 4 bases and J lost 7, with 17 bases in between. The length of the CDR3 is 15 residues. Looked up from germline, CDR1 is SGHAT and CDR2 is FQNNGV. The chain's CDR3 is CASSSRVQARNEQFF. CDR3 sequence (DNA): TGTGCCAGCAGCTCACGGGTCCAGGCTCGTAATGAGCAGTTCTTC.

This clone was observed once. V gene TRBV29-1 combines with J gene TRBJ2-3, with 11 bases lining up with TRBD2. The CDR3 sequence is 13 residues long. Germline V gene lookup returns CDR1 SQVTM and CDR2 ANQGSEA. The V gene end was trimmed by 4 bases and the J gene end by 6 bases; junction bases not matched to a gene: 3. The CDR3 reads CSVAVAGGDTQYF. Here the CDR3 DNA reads TGCAGCGTTGCGGTAGCGGGGGGGGATACGCAGTATTTT.

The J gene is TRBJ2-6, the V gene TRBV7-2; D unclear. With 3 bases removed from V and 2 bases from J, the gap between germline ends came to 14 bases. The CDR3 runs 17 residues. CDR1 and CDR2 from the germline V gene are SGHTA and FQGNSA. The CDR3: CASSLQGSSPGANVLTF. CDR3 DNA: TGTGCCAGCAGCTTGCAAGGGTCTTCCCCTGGGGCCAACGTCCTGACTTTC.

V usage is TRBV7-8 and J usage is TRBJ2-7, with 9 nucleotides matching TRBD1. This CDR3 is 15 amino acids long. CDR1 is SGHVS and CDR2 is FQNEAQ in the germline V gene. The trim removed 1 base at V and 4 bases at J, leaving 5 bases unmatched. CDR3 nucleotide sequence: TGTGCCAGCAGCTTAGGGGACAGGGTAGGGTACGAGCAGTACTTC. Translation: CASSLGDRVGYEQYF. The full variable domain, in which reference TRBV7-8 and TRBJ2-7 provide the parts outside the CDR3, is GAGVSQSPRYKVAKRGQDVALRCDPISGHVSLFWYQQALGQGPEFLTYFQNEAQLDKSGLPSDRFFAERPEGSVSTLKIQRTQQEDSAVYLCASSLGDRVGYEQYFGPGTRLTVT.

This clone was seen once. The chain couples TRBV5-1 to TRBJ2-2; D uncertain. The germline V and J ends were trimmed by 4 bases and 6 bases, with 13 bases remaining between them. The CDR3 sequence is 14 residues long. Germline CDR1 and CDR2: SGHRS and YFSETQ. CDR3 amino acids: CASSEDPGAGELFF. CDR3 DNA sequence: TGCGCCAGCAGCGAGGACCCCGGCGCCGGGGAGCTGTTTTTT.

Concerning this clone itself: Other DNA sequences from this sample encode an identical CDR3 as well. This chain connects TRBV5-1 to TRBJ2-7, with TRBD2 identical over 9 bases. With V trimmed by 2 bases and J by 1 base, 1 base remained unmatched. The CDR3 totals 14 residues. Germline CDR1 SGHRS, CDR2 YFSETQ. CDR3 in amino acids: CASSLAGGSYEQYF. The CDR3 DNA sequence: TGCGCCAGCAGCTTAGCGGGAGGATCCTACGAGCAGTACTTC.

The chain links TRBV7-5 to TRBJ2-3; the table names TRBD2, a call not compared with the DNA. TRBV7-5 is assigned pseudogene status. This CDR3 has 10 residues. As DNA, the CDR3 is TGTGTCAGAAGCCCGGGAACGCAGTATTTT. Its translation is CVRSPGTQYF.

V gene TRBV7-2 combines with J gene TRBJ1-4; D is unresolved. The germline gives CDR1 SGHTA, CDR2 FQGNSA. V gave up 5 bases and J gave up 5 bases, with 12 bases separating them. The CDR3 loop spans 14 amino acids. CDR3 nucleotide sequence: TGTGCCAGCAGCCTAGGCGGATTCAATGAAAAACTGTTTTTT. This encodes CASSLGGFNEKLFF.

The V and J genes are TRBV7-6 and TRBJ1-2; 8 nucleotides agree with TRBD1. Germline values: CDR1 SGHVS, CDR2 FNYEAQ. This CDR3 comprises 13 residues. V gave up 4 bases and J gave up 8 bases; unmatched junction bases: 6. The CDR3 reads CASSSTGAVGYTF. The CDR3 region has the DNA TGTGCCAGCAGCTCGACAGGGGCAGTAGGCTACACCTTC.

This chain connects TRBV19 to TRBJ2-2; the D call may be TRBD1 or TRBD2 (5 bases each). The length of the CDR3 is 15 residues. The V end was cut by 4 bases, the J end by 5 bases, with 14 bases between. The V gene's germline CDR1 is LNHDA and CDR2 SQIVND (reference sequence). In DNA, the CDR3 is TGTGCCAGTAGTAATCGGGGCGTGGGAACCGGGGAGCTGTTTTTT. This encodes CASSNRGVGTGELFF.